This T cell receptor beta chain appears in the sequencing data of a study of cytomegalovirus exposure and HLA in healthy donors. PCR employed 60 Vbeta and 13 Jbeta primers. Original data processing: In a later analysis, the count reached 74 million or so unique TCR beta chains, with 9 million to 11 million shared. Using immunoSEQ multiplex PCR, the repertoire was profiled, and TCRdb retains in-frame clones only, with some absent. V and J calls plus clone size are reproduced from that table; the DNA served to infer D and trimming. The profile shows about 98,000 clones, approximately 74% of them singletons. CDR1 is PRHDT and CDR2 is FYEKMQ in the germline V gene (reference sequence). V was trimmed by 0 bases and J by 0 bases, leaving 9 bases between them. CDR3 length equals 15 residues.

Sequenced material: PBMCs. The TCR sequence derives from a male donor in good health and CMV-seronegative. This chain links TRBV13 with TRBJ2-7; weak D call: TRBD1 (5 bases). CDR3 coding DNA: TGTGCCAGCAGCTTAGGCGACAGTCCCTCCTACGAGCAGTACTTC. As protein: CASSLGDSPSYEQYF.